The 10 T cell receptor beta chains below were found in one sample sequenced in a study of blood T cell repertoires in COVID-19. Generated by immunoSEQ multiplex PCR, the TCRdb table keeps only in-frame clones and is missing some. The table has 200,000 to 300,000 clones, roughly 89% seen once; the top ten hold 4.1%. Material for sequencing was PBMCs or T cells enriched from blood (not recorded which). These receptors were obtained from a woman aged 30 to 39 who had recovered from COVID-19.

The genes are TRBV4-3 and TRBJ1-4; TRBD1 matches 11 bases. Per the germline V gene, CDR1 is LGHNA and CDR2 is YSLEER. This CDR3 is built from 15 residues. Germline trimming cut 2 bases from V and 7 bases from J; bases unmatched to any gene: 3. The CDR3 region has the DNA TGCGCCAGCAGCCAACCCGGGACAGGGGGTGAAAAACTGTTTTTT. It codes for CASSQPGTGGEKLFF.

This clone was recorded only once. This chain connects TRBV19 to TRBJ1-1, with no clear D. This CDR3 contains 12 residues. Germline values: CDR1 LNHDA, CDR2 SQIVND (reference sequence). V lost 5 bases, J lost 6 bases, and 10 bases lay in between. The CDR3 is CASSPFSAEAFF. The CDR3 DNA reads TGTGCCAGTAGTCCCTTCTCGGCTGAAGCTTTCTTT.

This clone has more than one count but fewer than ten. The chain carries TRBV5-1 and TRBJ2-7, with TRBD2 as a possible D gene (5 bases). The V and J ends lost 5 bases and 0 bases respectively, with 12 bases between them. The CDR3 covers 14 residues. Germline-derived CDR1 and CDR2 are SGHRS and YFSETQ. The CDR3 nucleotides read TGCGCCAGCAGTCCAGCGGCCCTCTCCTACGAGCAGTACTTC. It encodes CASSPAALSYEQYF.

The chain uses TRBV28 and TRBJ2-7; 8 positions match TRBD2. The CDR3 covers 15 residues. The V gene's germline CDR1 is MDHEN and CDR2 SYDVKM. V was pared by 3 bases and J by 0 bases, with 4 bases of the junction left unmatched. CDR3 nucleotides: TGTGCCAGCAGTTTTATCGGGGGGGGCTCCTACGAGCAGTACTTC. Translating it yields CASSFIGGGSYEQYF.

The chain links TRBV14 to TRBJ2-3; D ambiguous. The CDR3 contains 13 residues. Germline V gene sequence: CDR1 SGHDN, CDR2 FVKESK. Trimming removed 0 bases at V and 8 bases at J, with 9 bases between. Written as DNA, the CDR3 is TGTGCCAGCAGCCAAGACAGGCCTGGTACGCAGTATTTT. This encodes CASSQDRPGTQYF.

The V and J genes are TRBV18 and TRBJ2-1; 8 bases are a match to TRBD2. Germline CDR1 KGHSH, CDR2 LQKENI. The junction had 14 bases not matched to a gene; V was cut back by 6 bases and J by 7 bases. This CDR3 is built from 16 residues. CDR3 DNA: TGTGCCAGCTCTCCCGGACTAGCAGCCGGAGAAAATGAGCAGTTCTTC. Encoded protein: CASSPGLAAGENEQFF.

The rearrangement uses TRBV11-2 and TRBJ2-7; the D gene is possibly TRBD2 (5 bases). Germline CDR1 reads SGHAT; CDR2 reads FQNNGV. With 1 base removed from V and 7 bases from J, the gap between germline ends came to 11 bases. The CDR3 sequence is 13 residues long. The CDR3 loop reads CASSLVPSGEQYF. The CDR3 DNA reads TGTGCCAGCAGCTTAGTCCCCAGCGGTGAGCAGTACTTC.

On this clone: A read error may account for a junction end that differs from germline. The rearrangement links TRBV9 to TRBJ2-4; 8 bases are a match to TRBD1. The CDR3 contains 11 residues. Per germline, CDR1 SGDLS and CDR2 YYNGEE. This chain's CDR3 is CASSSGDRISF. As DNA, the CDR3 is TGTGCCAGCAGCTCTGGGGACAGGATTTCCTTC. Using reference TRBV9 and TRBJ2-4 for the parts outside the CDR3, the full variable domain is DSGVTQTPKHLITATGQRVTLRCSPRSGDLSVYWYQQSLDQGLQFLIQYYNGEERAKGNILERFSAQQFPDLHSELNLSSLELGDSALYFCASSSGDRISFGAGTRLSVL.

The chain joins TRBV11-1 to TRBJ2-1; D ambiguous. The V end lost 6 bases, the J end lost 2 bases, and 11 bases lay between the germline ends. In germline, CDR1 is SGHAT, CDR2 FQDESV (reference sequence). There are 14 residues in the CDR3. CDR3 loop: CASSQSPAYNEQFF. The CDR3 coding sequence is TGTGCCAGCAGTCAATCTCCGGCCTACAATGAGCAGTTCTTC.

The V call is TRBV5-1, the J call TRBJ1-4; 7 bases map to TRBD1. CDR3 length equals 17 residues. Looked up from germline, CDR1 is SGHRS and CDR2 is YFSETQ. The V and J ends lost 5 bases and 5 bases, in that order; junction bases with no gene match: 15. This chain's CDR3 is CASRVYRGELPNEKLFF. CDR3 bases: TGCGCCAGCAGGGTATACAGGGGCGAGTTACCCAATGAAAAACTGTTTTTT.